This T cell receptor beta chain is from a study of CXCR3-negative and CXCR3-positive naive CD8 T cells (dated by TCRdb to about 2019). For the wider study: In total, 120 million to 150 million TRB reads were obtained, which works out to roughly 1.5 +/- 0.3 million reads per library. For the TRBV-TRBJ cluster analysis, the naive subsets came from a handful of donors, while the memory cells came from 3 donors. Diversity and physicochemical repertoire analyses covered roughly eleven donors pooled from two independent experiments.

For each CD8+ T cell subset, flow sorting was done in triplicate, and 300,000 to 350,000 cells per subset went directly into RLT lysis buffer. To keep memory contaminants out, a stringent definition of naive CD8+ T cells was applied: CD45RO-CCR7+CD27+CD95-. Standard density gradient centrifugation was used to isolate peripheral blood mononuclear cells from buffy coats. Naive CXCR3-negative and CXCR3-positive CD8+ T cells were flow-sorted using a FACSAria III. Total RNA was extracted from sorted cells using an RNeasy Mini Kit. On this clonotype itself: What this receptor recognizes is not known.

The study at large found these results: TRBV-TRBJ usage was similar between naive CXCR3-negative and CXCR3-positive cells from the same donor, while memory cells showed distinct patterns. Comparably high repertoire diversity was found in both naive subsets, whereas much lower repertoire diversity was found in memory CD8+ T cells. Because surface CD5, which is linked to self-reactivity in mice, was comparable between the naive subsets, TCR interaction strength was also inferred from TRB CDR3 physicochemical properties. Freshly isolated PBMCs were used for most assays because CXCR3 expression went down partially after cryopreservation. TRB CDR3s from CXCR3-positive naive cells showed higher hydrophobicity (lower Kidera factor 4), lower energy, and higher strength and volume indices than CXCR3-negative naive cells.

TCRdb lists the instrument as NextSeq 550. The Human TCR Profiling Kit (MiLaboratory) was used to prepare UMI-labeled 5' RACE TRB cDNA libraries. cDNA synthesis used the entire amount of extracted RNA, and PCR amplification then used the entire amount of cDNA produced. Libraries were prepared in parallel with an identical number of PCR cycles. From the authors' description of their analysis: About 53,000 +/- 9,400 unique UMI-labeled TRB cDNA molecules per library were extracted with MIGEC and MiXCR, with at least two reads per UMI required. Each library averaged roughly 36,000 +/- 9,600 functional in-frame TRB CDR3 nucleotide clonotypes without stop codons. After downsampling to 5000 UMI-labeled TRB molecules per sample, diversity metrics, including normalized Shannon-Wiener and Chao1, were computed in VDJtools. Clonotype-size-weighted physicochemical properties of the central five CDR3 residues (interaction energy, strength, volume and Kidera factor 4) were computed in VDJtools. After reprocessing by TCRdb, each CDR3 protein sequence is one entry, and no DNA is given. These V and J calls derive from TCRdb rather than the authors' analysis. The table kept for this sample lists 55,000 to 65,000 distinct CDR3 sequences. Roughly 0.5% of the sample goes to the ten largest clones.

Sequenced sample: naive CXCR3+ CD8+ T cells from blood. Read against the paper, the sample's cell subset or site label means: CD45RO-CCR7+CD27+CD95- naive CD8+ T cells expressing CXCR3 (TNR3+). This receptor was identified in a human donor in good health. Some clones in this sample may be carry-over from other donors' samples.

CDR3 loop: CASSIPGQGDYGYTF. The rearrangement combines TRBV19 with TRBJ1-2; TCRdb lists TRBD1, though no DNA is available to test this call. CDR1 LNHDA and CDR2 SQIVND are derived from the germline V gene (reference sequence). CDR3 length: 15 amino acids, cysteine to phenylalanine. Nucleotide data are not available. This CDR3, with the reference TRBV19 and TRBJ1-2 proteins standing in past its ends, gives the full variable domain DGGITQSPKYLFRKEGQNVTLSCEQNLNHDAMYWYRQDPGQGLRLIYYSQIVNDFQKGDIAEGYSVSREKKESFPLTVTSAQKNPTAFYLCASSIPGQGDYGYTFGSGTRLTVV.